The clone carrying this TCR beta chain appeared a single time. Its specificity is not known. Method: immunoSEQ multiplex PCR; TCRdb's copy keeps in-frame clones and lacks some. The repertoire holds fewer than 3,500 clones, approximately 69% seen once, with about 40% in the top ten. The record originates from a study of CD8 T cell repertoires and HIV-1 epitope variants. This CDR3 is 14 amino acids long. V gave up 1 base and J gave up 4 bases, with 8 bases separating them. Germline V CDR1 and CDR2: SGHTA, FQGNSA. The sequenced material came from cultured CD8+ T cells derived from PBMCs. The receptor was isolated from a male donor with HIV. This sequence joins TRBV7-2 and TRBJ2-1; no clear D gene. CDR3 DNA sequence: TGTGCCAGCAGCTTAGTCCTCGGGTACAATGAGCAGTTCTTC. Protein sequence: CASSLVLGYNEQFF.